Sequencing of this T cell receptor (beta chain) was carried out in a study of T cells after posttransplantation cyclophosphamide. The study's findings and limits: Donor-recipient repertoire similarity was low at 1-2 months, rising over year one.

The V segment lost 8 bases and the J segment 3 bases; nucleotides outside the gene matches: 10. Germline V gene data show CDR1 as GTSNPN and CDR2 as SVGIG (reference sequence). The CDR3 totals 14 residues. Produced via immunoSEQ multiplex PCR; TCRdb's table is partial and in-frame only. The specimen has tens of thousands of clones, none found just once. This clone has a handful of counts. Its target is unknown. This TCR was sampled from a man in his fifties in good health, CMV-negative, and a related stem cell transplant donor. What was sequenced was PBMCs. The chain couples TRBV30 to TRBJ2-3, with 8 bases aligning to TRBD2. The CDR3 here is CAGGSGSRTDTQYF. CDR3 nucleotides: TGTGCCGGGGGGAGCGGGAGTAGAACAGATACGCAGTATTTT.